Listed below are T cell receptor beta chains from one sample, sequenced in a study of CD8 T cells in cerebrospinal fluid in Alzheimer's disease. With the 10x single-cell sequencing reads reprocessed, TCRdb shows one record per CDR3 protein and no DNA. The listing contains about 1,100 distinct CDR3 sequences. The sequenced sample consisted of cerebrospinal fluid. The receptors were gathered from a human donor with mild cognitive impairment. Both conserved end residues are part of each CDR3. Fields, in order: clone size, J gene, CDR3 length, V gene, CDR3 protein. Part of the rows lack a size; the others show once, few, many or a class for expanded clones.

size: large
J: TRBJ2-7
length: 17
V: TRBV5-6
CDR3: CASSSETTGKNSYEQYF

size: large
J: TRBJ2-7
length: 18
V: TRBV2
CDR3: CASSEWASGEVSSYEQYF

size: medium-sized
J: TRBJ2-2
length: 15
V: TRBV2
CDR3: CASSPDRVATGELFF

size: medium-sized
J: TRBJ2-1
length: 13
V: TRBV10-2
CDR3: CASSEATSKKQFF

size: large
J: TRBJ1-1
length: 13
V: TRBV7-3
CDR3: CASSLTGNTEAFF

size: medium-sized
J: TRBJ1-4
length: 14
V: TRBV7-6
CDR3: CASSLRGSNEKLFF

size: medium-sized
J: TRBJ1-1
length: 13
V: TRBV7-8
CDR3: CASSFRLNTEAFF

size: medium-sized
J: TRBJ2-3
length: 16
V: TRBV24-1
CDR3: CATSDLKRGGIDTQYF

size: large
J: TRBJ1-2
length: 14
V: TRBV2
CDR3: CASNLQGADYGYTF

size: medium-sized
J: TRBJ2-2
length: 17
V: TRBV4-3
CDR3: CASSRVAGGGATGELFF

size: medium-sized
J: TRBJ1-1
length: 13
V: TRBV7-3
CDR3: CASSLRPNTEAFF

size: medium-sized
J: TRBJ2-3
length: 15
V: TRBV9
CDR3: CASSASQGVTDTQYF

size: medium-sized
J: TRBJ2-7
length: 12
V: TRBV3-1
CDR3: CASSQGPNEQYF

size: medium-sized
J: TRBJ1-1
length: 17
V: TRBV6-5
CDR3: CASSYSRPQTANTEAFF

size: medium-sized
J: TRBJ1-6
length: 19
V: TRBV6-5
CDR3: CASSYSTGGISSYNSPLHF

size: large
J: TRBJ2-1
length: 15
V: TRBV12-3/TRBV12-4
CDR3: CASSSSGRPYNEQFF

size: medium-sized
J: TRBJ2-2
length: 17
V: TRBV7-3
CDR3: CASSPSTITGMAGELFF

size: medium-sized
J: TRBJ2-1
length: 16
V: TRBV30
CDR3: CAWSVWGQGLNNEQFF

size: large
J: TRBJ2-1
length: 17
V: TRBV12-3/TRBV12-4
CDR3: CASSPTLGSLSYNEQFF

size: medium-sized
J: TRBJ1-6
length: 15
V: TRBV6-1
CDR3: CASTGQGEVNSPLHF

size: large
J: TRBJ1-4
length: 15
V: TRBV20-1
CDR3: CSARPDREHGEKLFF

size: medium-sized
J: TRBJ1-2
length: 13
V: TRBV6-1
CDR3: CATRPGGPYGYTF

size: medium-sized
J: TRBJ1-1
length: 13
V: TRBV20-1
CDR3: CSASRTVNTEAFF

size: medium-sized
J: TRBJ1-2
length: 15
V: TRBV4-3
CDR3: CASSQGGAASYGYTF

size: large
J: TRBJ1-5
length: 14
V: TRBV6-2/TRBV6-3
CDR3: CASRPDRDLQPQHF

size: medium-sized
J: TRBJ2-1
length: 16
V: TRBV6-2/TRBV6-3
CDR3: CASSSALGQGNNEQFF

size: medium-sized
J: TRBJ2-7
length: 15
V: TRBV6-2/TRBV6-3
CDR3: CASARPRGYSYEQYF

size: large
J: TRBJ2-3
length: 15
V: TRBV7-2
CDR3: CASSFGGLRSDTQYF

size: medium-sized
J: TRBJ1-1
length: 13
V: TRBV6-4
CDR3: CASRDTPNTEAFF

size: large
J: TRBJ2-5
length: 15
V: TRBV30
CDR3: CAWKQSREYQETQYF

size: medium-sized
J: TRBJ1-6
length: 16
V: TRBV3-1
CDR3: CASSQGGTSYNSPLHF

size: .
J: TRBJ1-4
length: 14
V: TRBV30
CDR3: CAWSVQGVVKKLFF

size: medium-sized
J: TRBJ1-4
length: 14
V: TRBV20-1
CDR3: CSASEGLINEKLFF

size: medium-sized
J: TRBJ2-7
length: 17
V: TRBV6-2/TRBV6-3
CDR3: CASRPATRGRSSYEQYF

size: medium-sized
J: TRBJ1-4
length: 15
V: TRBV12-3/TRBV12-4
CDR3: CASSFYRGTNEKLFF

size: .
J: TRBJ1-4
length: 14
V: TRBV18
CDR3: CASTRGATNEKLFF

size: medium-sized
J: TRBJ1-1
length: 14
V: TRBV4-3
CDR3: CASSQGQGDTEAFF

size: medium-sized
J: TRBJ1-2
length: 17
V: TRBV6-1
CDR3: CASSEEVQGRWKDGYTF

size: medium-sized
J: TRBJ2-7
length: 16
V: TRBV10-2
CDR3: CASSEKGVRGGYEQYF

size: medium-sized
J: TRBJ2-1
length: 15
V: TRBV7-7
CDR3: CASSKSGANYNEQFF

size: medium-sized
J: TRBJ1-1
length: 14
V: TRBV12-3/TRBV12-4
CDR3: CASSPLAVNTEAFF

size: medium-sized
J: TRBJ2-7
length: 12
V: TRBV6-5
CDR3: CASRSRALEQYF

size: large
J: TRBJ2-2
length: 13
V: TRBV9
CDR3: CASSGGQTGELFF

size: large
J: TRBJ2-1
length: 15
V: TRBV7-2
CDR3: CASRRTGTTYNEQFF

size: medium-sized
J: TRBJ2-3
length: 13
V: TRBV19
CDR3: CASRTQGADTQYF

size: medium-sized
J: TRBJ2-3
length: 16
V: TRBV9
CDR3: CASSVAPSGGTDTQYF

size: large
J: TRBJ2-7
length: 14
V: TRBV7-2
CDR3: CASSLRSGPYEQYF

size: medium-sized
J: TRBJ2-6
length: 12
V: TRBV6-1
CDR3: CASRLGRNVLTF

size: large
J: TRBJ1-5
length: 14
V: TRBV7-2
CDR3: CASSLVSGNQPQHF

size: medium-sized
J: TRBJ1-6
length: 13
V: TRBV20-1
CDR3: CSAHVQGGSPLHF

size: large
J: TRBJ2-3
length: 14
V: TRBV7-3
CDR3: CASSFRGGPDTQYF

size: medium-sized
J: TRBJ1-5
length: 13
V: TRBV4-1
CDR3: CASSQGRFQPQHF